This T cell receptor beta chain originates from a study of blood T cells in healthy people across ages. A sample-barcoded 5' primer and a J-beta primer mix were used in a second PCR of about 6 to 12 cycles. Tags on each cDNA molecule came from a template-switch adaptor with 12 random nucleotides. Via MiXCR, TCRdb re-called the 5' RACE reads, giving one row per CDR3 protein. This sample has 1.5 million or so distinct CDR3 sequences, with around 42% found just once. At least 5.5 micrograms of total RNA were extracted per sample. Study results and caveats: Both higher diversity and more naive CD4+ cells marked long-lived donors when set against aged donors. A roughly linear age-dependent decrease characterized TCR beta diversity per million T cells.

The germline CDR1 and CDR2 sequences are DFQATT and SNEGSKA (reference sequence). The CDR3 covers 13 residues. In regard to this clonotype: No antigen is known for it.

The source of this sequence is a woman aged 18-35 years in good health. V and J are TRBV20-1 and TRBJ2-5; 8 bases map to TRBD2. The assigned J gene may be wrong: the sequence end matches TRBJ2-7 better. Sequencing was performed on blood. The CDR3 reads CSAHSGENYEQYF. The CDR3 bases are TGCAGTGCCCATAGCGGGGAGAACTACGAGCAGTACTTC.